These 2 T cell receptor beta chains were sequenced from one sample in a study of post-analysis software for immune sequencing data. Study results and limitations: There were four or five TRBV segments more frequent in patients than controls, and TRBV5-6, TRBV5-1 and TRBV20-1 were among them.

No antigen is known for these receptors. Carried by the TCR beta cDNA libraries were unique molecular identifiers. MiXCR, applied by TCRdb to the PCR reads, yields one record per CDR3 protein. The sample records some 240,000 distinct CDR3 sequences, approximately 34% being singletons. Sequenced: blood. These receptors were taken from a girl aged 5 to 17 with multiple sclerosis.

This clonotype was seen many times. J is TRBJ1-2 and V is TRBV9; D possibly corresponds to TRBD1 (5 bases). V was clipped by 0 bases and J by 8 bases, with 32 bases between them. There are 20 residues in the CDR3. Germline CDR1 SGDLS, CDR2 YYNGEE. The CDR3 DNA reads TGTGCCAGCAGCGTAGCCTCCCCGTCGGCGACGCCAGGGCGAGGGGAGGGCTACACCTTC. Protein sequence: CASSVASPSATPGRGEGYTF. Looking up the rest from reference TRBV9 and TRBJ1-2 gives the full variable domain: DSGVTQTPKHLITATGQRVTLRCSPRSGDLSVYWYQQSLDQGLQFLIQYYNGEERAKGNILERFSAQQFPDLHSELNLSSLELGDSALYFCASSVASPSATPGRGEGYTFGSGTRLTVV.

This clonotype has a count of ten or more. The gene calls are TRBV9 and TRBJ2-1; 8 bases line up with TRBD1. This CDR3 region has 15 residues. J was trimmed by 8 bases and V by 2 bases; bases with no gene match: 9. Germline V gene sequence: CDR1 SGDLS, CDR2 YYNGEE. Here the CDR3 DNA reads TGTGCCAGCAGCGTGGCCGGGACAGGTTTCGATGAGCAGTTCTTC. This codes for CASSVAGTGFDEQFF.